This is a list of T cell receptor beta chains from one sample in a study of shared clonotypes between healthy human individuals. Only in-frame clones appear in the TCRdb table, and some are missing; sequencing was by immunoSEQ multiplex PCR. The sample lists hundreds of thousands of clones, nearly 98% occurring once. Sequencing was carried out using naive CD8+ T cells sorted from blood. These receptor sequences come from a man between 25 and 39 years old in good health. The CDR3 runs from the conserved cysteine through the conserved F or W. Fields, in order: clone size, D gene, J gene, V gene, CDR3 DNA, CDR3 protein. D genes are given only for firm matches. Clone size is shown for a subset of rows, as once, few, many or a class of expanded clone.

. | . | TRBJ1-1 | TRBV4-1 | TGCGCCAGCAGCCAAGTTTTTCCGGGGGCCCTAAACACTGAAGCTTTCTTT | CASSQVFPGALNTEAFF
. | TRBD1 | TRBJ2-1 | TRBV10-2 | TGCGCCAGCACTTGGACAGGGGGCGGGAATGAGCAGTTCTTC | CASTWTGGGNEQFF
. | . | TRBJ1-2 | TRBV29-1 | TGCAGCGTTGCTGACGGGACGGCCTTCTATGGCTACACCTTC | CSVADGTAFYGYTF
. | TRBD1 | TRBJ1-3 | TRBV9 | TGTGCCAGTACCGACGGACAGGGGCCAGGGGCGACAGGAAACACCATATATTTT | CASTDGQGPGATGNTIYF
. | . | TRBJ2-6 | TRBV7-6 | TGTGCCAGCAGCTTATTCGGCCGGGGCCCCTCTGGTGGGGCCAACGTCCTGACTTTC | CASSLFGRGPSGGANVLTF
. | TRBD2 | TRBJ2-7 | TRBV27 | TGTGCCAGCAGTTTACGCGGGAGTGGGTCCTACGAGCAGTACTTC | CASSLRGSGSYEQYF
. | . | TRBJ2-1 | TRBV5-1 | TGCGCCAGCAGCTTGGCCGCGAGGGAGGCGGTTGACAATGAGCAGTTCTTC | CASSLAAREAVDNEQFF
. | . | TRBJ2-2 | TRBV7-2 | TGTGCCAGCAGCTTCTGGGCGAACACCGGGGAGCTGTTTTTT | CASSFWANTGELFF
. | TRBD1 | TRBJ1-4 | TRBV7-9 | TGTGCCAGCAGCCTCTCTCGGACAGGGGTGAGCGAAAAACTGTTTTTT | CASSLSRTGVSEKLFF
. | . | TRBJ1-2 | TRBV6-5 | TGTGCCAGCAGTTACTCCGGCCAGAGCGGGCACTATGGCTACACCTTC | CASSYSGQSGHYGYTF
. | TRBD2 | TRBJ2-6 | TRBV27 | TGTGCCAGCAGTTTAGCGGGAGTTGCCCTGTCTGGGGCCAACGTCCTGACTTTC | CASSLAGVALSGANVLTF
. | TRBD1 | TRBJ2-5 | TRBV10-3 | TGTGCCATCAGAGACGGGACAGACCCCCAAGAGACCCAGTACTTC | CAIRDGTDPQETQYF
. | TRBD2 | TRBJ2-3 | TRBV4-1 | TGCGCCAGCAGCCTGAGCGGGGCGGCTGGAGATACGCAGTATTTT | CASSLSGAAGDTQYF
. | . | TRBJ2-1 | TRBV7-7 | TGTGCCAGCAGCTTGGTCGGAAAGAGCAATGAGCAGTTCTTC | CASSLVGKSNEQFF
. | . | TRBJ2-1 | TRBV10-1 | TGCGCCAGCAGTGCAGGGGACCGAAATGAGCAGTTCTTC | CASSAGDRNEQFF
. | TRBD1 | TRBJ1-1 | TRBV13 | TGTGCCAGCAGCCGGCCGGGACAGGTAAAACCGAACACTGAAGCTTTCTTT | CASSRPGQVKPNTEAFF
. | TRBD2 | TRBJ2-1 | TRBV27 | TGTGCCAGCAGTCTCGGACTAGCGGGAGGGCCTGAGCAGTTCTTC | CASSLGLAGGPEQFF
. | TRBD2 | TRBJ2-3 | TRBV27 | TGTGCCAGCAGTTTAAGTCTAGCGGGAACATATACGCAGTATTTT | CASSLSLAGTYTQYF
. | TRBD2 | TRBJ2-1 | TRBV10-3 | TGTGCCATCAGTGATGCGGGAGGGTTGGATGAGCAGTTCTTC | CAISDAGGLDEQFF
. | . | TRBJ1-4 | TRBV7-9 | TGTGCCAGCAGCCCCCACTGGCAGGACCGTACAACTAATGAAAAACTGTTTTTT | CASSPHWQDRTTNEKLFF
. | . | TRBJ2-1 | TRBV25-1 | TGTGCCAGCAGTCCTTCGCTCAATGAGCAGTTCTTC | CASSPSLNEQFF
once | TRBD2 | TRBJ2-7 | TRBV4-2 | TGTGCCAGCAGCCAAGATTTTAGCGGGGGCTACGAGCAGTACTTC | CASSQDFSGGYEQYF
. | TRBD2 | TRBJ2-7 | TRBV7-8 | TGTGCCAGCAGCTTAGATCCGGGGGGGTACGAGCAGTACTTC | CASSLDPGGYEQYF
. | TRBD1 | TRBJ2-1 | TRBV19 | TGTGCCAGTAGTATCGACAGGGGGCTGAACAATGAGCAGTTCTTC | CASSIDRGLNNEQFF
. | . | TRBJ2-7 | TRBV7-2 | TGTGCCAGCAACTTCGGAGATTACGAGCAGTACTTC | CASNFGDYEQYF
. | TRBD2 | TRBJ2-5 | TRBV7-8 | TGTGCCAGCACTCTAGCGGGAGGGCCGGGAGAGACCCAGTACTTC | CASTLAGGPGETQYF
. | . | TRBJ2-7 | TRBV7-8 | TGTGCCAGCAGCTTAGGATCCTACGAGCAGTACTTC | CASSLGSYEQYF
. | . | TRBJ1-4 | TRBV5-4 | TGTGCCAGCAGCTTTACGGCTAATGAAAAACTGTTTTTT | CASSFTANEKLFF
. | . | TRBJ2-1 | TRBV7-2 | TGTGCCAGCAGCTCCCTAGCTTACAATGAGCAGTTCTTC | CASSSLAYNEQFF
. | TRBD1 | TRBJ1-5 | TRBV28 | TGTGCCAGCAGACTCGGGACAGGGCGGGGTCAGCCCCAGCATTTT | CASRLGTGRGQPQHF
. | . | TRBJ2-7 | TRBV6-1 | TGTGCCAGCAGTGACCAACGGGTCTACTCCTACGAGCAGTACTTC | CASSDQRVYSYEQYF
once | TRBD2 | TRBJ2-7 | TRBV29-1 | TGCAGCGTTGAGGGGACTAGCGGCCTCGAGCAGTACTTC | CSVEGTSGLEQYF
. | TRBD1 | TRBJ2-7 | TRBV27 | TGTGCCAGCAGTCCCCACAGGGGGCTGGGCTACGAGCAGTACTTC | CASSPHRGLGYEQYF
few | TRBD1 | TRBJ1-5 | TRBV7-9 | TGTGCCAGCAGCCTAGCACAGGGGGGGAATCAGCCCCAGCATTTT | CASSLAQGGNQPQHF